The rows below give T cell receptor beta chains drawn from one sample of a study of CD8 T cell repertoires and HIV-1 epitope variants. These receptors' targets are unknown. Sequencing was performed with immunoSEQ multiplex PCR; in TCRdb, only in-frame clones are kept and a portion is missing. The repertoire holds almost 4,500 clones, roughly 61% seen once, with approximately 39% in the top ten. The sequencing sample was made of cultured CD8+ T cells derived from PBMCs. The receptors come from a male donor with HIV. CDR3s include the opening cysteine and the closing phenylalanine or tryptophan. Each record gives: V gene, J gene, clone size, D gene, CDR3 DNA, CDR3 protein. D genes are given only for firm matches. Part of the rows lack a size; the others show once, few, many or a class for expanded clones.

v_gene: TRBV6-4; j_gene: TRBJ2-1; abundance: NA; d_gene: NA; CDR3nt: TGTGCCAGCAGTGACTCGGACAACAATGAGCAGTTCTTC; CDR3aa: CASSDSDNNEQFF
v_gene: TRBV29-1; j_gene: TRBJ2-3; abundance: NA; d_gene: NA; CDR3nt: TGCAGCGTTGAAGGCCTCCGGGCTCTGGATACGCAGTATTTT; CDR3aa: CSVEGLRALDTQYF
v_gene: TRBV5-1; j_gene: TRBJ2-7; abundance: few; d_gene: NA; CDR3nt: TGCGCCAGCAGGGAAGCCGGGACCAGTAGCTCCTACGAGCAGTACTTC; CDR3aa: CASREAGTSSSYEQYF
v_gene: TRBV9; j_gene: TRBJ1-2; abundance: NA; d_gene: NA; CDR3nt: TGTGCCAGCAGCGCTACGGACGGCCCTGACTATGGCTACACCTTC; CDR3aa: CASSATDGPDYGYTF
v_gene: TRBV27; j_gene: TRBJ1-1; abundance: NA; d_gene: TRBD1; CDR3nt: TGTGCCAGCAGTACAAGGACAGGGGGCACTGAAGCTTTCTTT; CDR3aa: CASSTRTGGTEAFF
v_gene: TRBV28; j_gene: TRBJ1-3; abundance: NA; d_gene: TRBD1; CDR3nt: TGTGCCACCTTAAGGACAGGCCTCGGAAACACCATATATTTT; CDR3aa: CATLRTGLGNTIYF
v_gene: TRBV6-4; j_gene: TRBJ1-1; abundance: NA; d_gene: NA; CDR3nt: TGTGCCAGCAGGGGGGCTACAGGGATGGCTGAAGCCTTCTTT; CDR3aa: CASRGATGMAEAFF
v_gene: TRBV16; j_gene: TRBJ1-4; abundance: once; d_gene: NA; CDR3nt: TGTGCCAGCAGCCATTTGGAGGAAAAACTGTTTTTT; CDR3aa: CASSHLEEKLFF
v_gene: TRBV9; j_gene: TRBJ2-7; abundance: NA; d_gene: TRBD2; CDR3nt: TGTGCCAGCAGCTACATGGCGGGAGAGGGGGAGCAGTACTTC; CDR3aa: CASSYMAGEGEQYF
v_gene: TRBV5-6; j_gene: TRBJ2-7; abundance: large; d_gene: NA; CDR3nt: TGTGCCAGCAGCGACTCGACAGTTACCTACGAGCAGTACTTC; CDR3aa: CASSDSTVTYEQYF
v_gene: TRBV5-6; j_gene: TRBJ1-2; abundance: NA; d_gene: TRBD1; CDR3nt: TGTGCCAGCAGCTTGGTAGGACAGGACTATGGCTACACCTTC; CDR3aa: CASSLVGQDYGYTF
v_gene: TRBV11-2; j_gene: TRBJ1-4; abundance: NA; d_gene: NA; CDR3nt: TGTGCCAGCAGCTTAGCGGCCTTAGGAGGAACTAATGAAAAACTGTTTTTT; CDR3aa: CASSLAALGGTNEKLFF
v_gene: TRBV27; j_gene: TRBJ2-1; abundance: NA; d_gene: TRBD2; CDR3nt: TGTGCCAGCAGTTTATTGGGACTAGGTACCAATGAGCAGTTCTTC; CDR3aa: CASSLLGLGTNEQFF
v_gene: TRBV11-2; j_gene: TRBJ2-3; abundance: few; d_gene: NA; CDR3nt: TGTGCCAGCAGCCCATCCTCCTTTGACACAGATACGCAGTATTTT; CDR3aa: CASSPSSFDTDTQYF
v_gene: TRBV2; j_gene: TRBJ2-7; abundance: few; d_gene: NA; CDR3nt: TGTGCCAGCAGTGATAACGAGCAGTACTTC; CDR3aa: CASSDNEQYF
v_gene: TRBV9; j_gene: TRBJ2-1; abundance: NA; d_gene: TRBD2; CDR3nt: TGTGCCAGCAGCGTAGGGAGCGGGGGCCACCAGTTCTTC; CDR3aa: CASSVGSGGHQFF
v_gene: TRBV19; j_gene: TRBJ2-1; abundance: NA; d_gene: TRBD1; CDR3nt: TGTGCCAGTACGGGACAGGGGACTTACAATGAGCAGTTCTTC; CDR3aa: CASTGQGTYNEQFF
v_gene: TRBV4-3; j_gene: TRBJ1-1; abundance: NA; d_gene: NA; CDR3nt: TGCGCCAGCAGCCAAGACCCATTCTGGGGGGAGAACACTGAAGCTTTCTTT; CDR3aa: CASSQDPFWGENTEAFF
v_gene: TRBV7-8; j_gene: TRBJ1-1; abundance: NA; d_gene: TRBD1; CDR3nt: TGTGCCAGCAGTTCCCCCGGGACAGGGGTGATTTCCACTGAAGCTTTCTTT; CDR3aa: CASSSPGTGVISTEAFF
v_gene: TRBV5-4; j_gene: TRBJ2-5; abundance: NA; d_gene: NA; CDR3nt: TGTGCCAGCAGTTTAGACTGGGATCAAGAGACCCAGTACTTC; CDR3aa: CASSLDWDQETQYF
v_gene: TRBV6-6; j_gene: TRBJ2-5; abundance: NA; d_gene: NA; CDR3nt: TGTGCCAGCAGTTACTCGTACGGGTATTCAGAAGAGACCCAGTACTTC; CDR3aa: CASSYSYGYSEETQYF
v_gene: TRBV28; j_gene: TRBJ2-1; abundance: NA; d_gene: TRBD2; CDR3nt: TGTATTAGCGGGAAAACCTACAATGAGCAGTTCTTC; CDR3aa: CISGKTYNEQFF
v_gene: TRBV28; j_gene: TRBJ2-7; abundance: NA; d_gene: TRBD2; CDR3nt: TGTGCCAGCAGCGAGACTAGCGGCTACGAGCAGTACTTC; CDR3aa: CASSETSGYEQYF
v_gene: TRBV18; j_gene: TRBJ1-5; abundance: NA; d_gene: NA; CDR3nt: TGTGCCAGCTCACAGGCGTGGGGAGGCAATCAGCCCCAGCATTTT; CDR3aa: CASSQAWGGNQPQHF
v_gene: TRBV2; j_gene: TRBJ2-7; abundance: NA; d_gene: NA; CDR3nt: TGTGCCAGCATGGGTGAGGCCTACCCTTACGAGCAGTACTTC; CDR3aa: CASMGEAYPYEQYF
v_gene: TRBV5-1; j_gene: TRBJ2-5; abundance: NA; d_gene: NA; CDR3nt: TGCGCCAGCAGTTATAAGAGTTCAGGGGATTCGACCCAGTACTTC; CDR3aa: CASSYKSSGDSTQYF
v_gene: TRBV29-1; j_gene: TRBJ1-1; abundance: NA; d_gene: NA; CDR3nt: TGCAGCGTTGATGACGTTTTGGACAGTATGAACACTGAAGCTTTCTTT; CDR3aa: CSVDDVLDSMNTEAFF
v_gene: TRBV11-2; j_gene: TRBJ2-2; abundance: few; d_gene: TRBD2; CDR3nt: TGTGCCAGCAGTTCGGGACTAGCGTTATCCGGGGAGCTGTTTTTT; CDR3aa: CASSSGLALSGELFF
v_gene: TRBV27; j_gene: TRBJ2-2; abundance: NA; d_gene: TRBD2; CDR3nt: TGTGCCAGTGAGCCTAGCGGGAGAACCGGGGAGCTGTTTTTT; CDR3aa: CASEPSGRTGELFF
v_gene: TRBV18; j_gene: TRBJ1-1; abundance: few; d_gene: NA; CDR3nt: TGTGCCAGCTCACCAGGGGCGAACACTGAAGCTTTCTTT; CDR3aa: CASSPGANTEAFF
v_gene: TRBV6-6; j_gene: TRBJ2-7; abundance: NA; d_gene: NA; CDR3nt: TGTGCCAGCAGTCCAGGGGACTACGAGCAGTACTTC; CDR3aa: CASSPGDYEQYF
v_gene: TRBV27; j_gene: TRBJ2-7; abundance: NA; d_gene: NA; CDR3nt: TGTGCCAGCAGTCTACAGGGTCCGCTCTACGAGCAGTACTTC; CDR3aa: CASSLQGPLYEQYF
v_gene: TRBV6-4; j_gene: TRBJ2-2; abundance: NA; d_gene: NA; CDR3nt: TGTGCCAGCAGTGACGGCGCCACCGGGGAGCTGTTTTTT; CDR3aa: CASSDGATGELFF
v_gene: TRBV5-4; j_gene: TRBJ2-7; abundance: NA; d_gene: NA; CDR3nt: TGTGCCAGCAGCTTGGAGAGGGGGTCCTACGAGCAGTACTTC; CDR3aa: CASSLERGSYEQYF
v_gene: TRBV28; j_gene: TRBJ2-2; abundance: NA; d_gene: NA; CDR3nt: TGTGCCAGCAGTTTAGAGACCGGGGAGCTGTTTTTT; CDR3aa: CASSLETGELFF
v_gene: TRBV7-3; j_gene: TRBJ2-1; abundance: NA; d_gene: TRBD1; CDR3nt: TGTGCCAGCAGCTTAGGGCAGGGGGCAGGAGAGCAGTTCTTC; CDR3aa: CASSLGQGAGEQFF
v_gene: TRBV7-7; j_gene: TRBJ2-2; abundance: NA; d_gene: TRBD2; CDR3nt: TGTGCCAGCAGCTCTTTTCCGGGGGGGAACACCGGGGAGCTGTTTTTT; CDR3aa: CASSSFPGGNTGELFF